A selection of T cell receptor beta chains follows, all from one sample in a study of identical twins. TCRdb re-analysed the 5' RACE reads in MiXCR, keeping a single row per CDR3 protein. Of hundreds of thousands of distinct CDR3 sequences in the sample, roughly 9% were seen once. These same records also appear under a second study, on yellow fever vaccine responses in identical twins.

The specimen sequenced was CD8+ T cells sorted from blood. The source of these receptors is a woman younger than 35 in good health. Each CDR3 is given without its conserved first and last residue. D genes are given only for firm matches. Only part of the rows carry a size: once, few, many, or a class if the clone is expanded.

j_gene: TRBJ2-1
len: 13
v_gene: TRBV20-1
d_gene: TRBD2
abundance: few
CDR3aa: SATQLAATYNEQF

j_gene: TRBJ2-1
len: 17
v_gene: TRBV3-1
d_gene: TRBD2
abundance: -
CDR3aa: TSSPGLAGVFGSYNEQF

j_gene: TRBJ2-5
len: 13
v_gene: TRBV7-9
d_gene: TRBD1
abundance: many
CDR3aa: ASSSRQGSGETQY

j_gene: TRBJ2-7
len: 11
v_gene: TRBV20-1
d_gene: -
abundance: many
CDR3aa: SASDRGTYEQY

j_gene: TRBJ2-3
len: 15
v_gene: TRBV6-2/TRBV6-3
d_gene: TRBD2
abundance: -
CDR3aa: ASSYSTSGVSTDTQY

j_gene: TRBJ2-6
len: 14
v_gene: TRBV5-1
d_gene: -
abundance: -
CDR3aa: ASSLVPSSGANVLT

j_gene: TRBJ2-7
len: 10
v_gene: TRBV29-1
d_gene: TRBD2
abundance: many
CDR3aa: SVEVGGYEQY

j_gene: TRBJ1-2
len: 12
v_gene: TRBV10-3
d_gene: TRBD1
abundance: many
CDR3aa: AISAGGALYGYT

j_gene: TRBJ2-1
len: 10
v_gene: TRBV20-1
d_gene: -
abundance: few
CDR3aa: SARGQGREQF

j_gene: TRBJ2-7
len: 13
v_gene: TRBV6-2/TRBV6-3
d_gene: TRBD1
abundance: -
CDR3aa: ASSRTEGADYEQY

j_gene: TRBJ1-1
len: 10
v_gene: TRBV7-9
d_gene: -
abundance: many
CDR3aa: ASSFTGAEAF

j_gene: TRBJ1-1
len: 10
v_gene: TRBV29-1
d_gene: -
abundance: few
CDR3aa: SARQLNTEAF

j_gene: TRBJ2-7
len: 10
v_gene: TRBV5-1
d_gene: -
abundance: few
CDR3aa: ASSFDLYEQY

j_gene: TRBJ1-5
len: 12
v_gene: TRBV27
d_gene: -
abundance: few
CDR3aa: ASSFVPVGQPQH

j_gene: TRBJ2-1
len: 16
v_gene: TRBV27
d_gene: TRBD1
abundance: few
CDR3aa: ASSFGTGIEGSYNEQF

j_gene: TRBJ2-3
len: 11
v_gene: TRBV6-1
d_gene: -
abundance: few
CDR3aa: AAGQFSTDTQY

j_gene: TRBJ1-2
len: 13
v_gene: TRBV29-1
d_gene: -
abundance: many
CDR3aa: SVGTRAPVNYGYT

j_gene: TRBJ2-5
len: 10
v_gene: TRBV27
d_gene: TRBD2
abundance: -
CDR3aa: ASTSGGETQY

j_gene: TRBJ2-7
len: 10
v_gene: TRBV6-1
d_gene: TRBD1
abundance: -
CDR3aa: ASSGTGGEQY

j_gene: TRBJ2-1
len: 14
v_gene: TRBV7-8
d_gene: TRBD2
abundance: -
CDR3aa: ASSPPGLAGHNEQF

j_gene: TRBJ2-3
len: 15
v_gene: TRBV10-3
d_gene: TRBD2
abundance: many
CDR3aa: AISKTTSGGAGNTQY

j_gene: TRBJ2-3
len: 15
v_gene: TRBV5-1
d_gene: TRBD1
abundance: many
CDR3aa: ASSFSGQGMLADTQY

j_gene: TRBJ2-4
len: 17
v_gene: TRBV21-1
d_gene: -
abundance: -
CDR3aa: ASSTPGGGAAVAKNIQY

j_gene: TRBJ2-2
len: 21
v_gene: TRBV5-1
d_gene: TRBD1
abundance: few
CDR3aa: ASSVRGQGAPSLHFANTGELF

j_gene: TRBJ2-7
len: 11
v_gene: TRBV27
d_gene: -
abundance: many
CDR3aa: ASSSDRPYEQY

j_gene: TRBJ2-1
len: 10
v_gene: TRBV5-6
d_gene: -
abundance: many
CDR3aa: ASSFSVSEQF

j_gene: TRBJ2-1
len: 11
v_gene: TRBV29-1
d_gene: TRBD2
abundance: -
CDR3aa: SGAGLENNEQF

j_gene: TRBJ2-1
len: 11
v_gene: TRBV2
d_gene: TRBD2
abundance: many
CDR3aa: ASTEGLDNEQF

j_gene: TRBJ2-7
len: 13
v_gene: TRBV7-9
d_gene: TRBD1
abundance: -
CDR3aa: ASSTWTGSSYEQY

j_gene: TRBJ2-1
len: 16
v_gene: TRBV11-1
d_gene: -
abundance: few
CDR3aa: ASSLPSTPGLVDNEQF

j_gene: TRBJ2-3
len: 15
v_gene: TRBV9
d_gene: TRBD2
abundance: -
CDR3aa: ASSRSGGERGTDTQY

j_gene: TRBJ2-5
len: 12
v_gene: TRBV9
d_gene: -
abundance: few
CDR3aa: ASSVGAGQETQY